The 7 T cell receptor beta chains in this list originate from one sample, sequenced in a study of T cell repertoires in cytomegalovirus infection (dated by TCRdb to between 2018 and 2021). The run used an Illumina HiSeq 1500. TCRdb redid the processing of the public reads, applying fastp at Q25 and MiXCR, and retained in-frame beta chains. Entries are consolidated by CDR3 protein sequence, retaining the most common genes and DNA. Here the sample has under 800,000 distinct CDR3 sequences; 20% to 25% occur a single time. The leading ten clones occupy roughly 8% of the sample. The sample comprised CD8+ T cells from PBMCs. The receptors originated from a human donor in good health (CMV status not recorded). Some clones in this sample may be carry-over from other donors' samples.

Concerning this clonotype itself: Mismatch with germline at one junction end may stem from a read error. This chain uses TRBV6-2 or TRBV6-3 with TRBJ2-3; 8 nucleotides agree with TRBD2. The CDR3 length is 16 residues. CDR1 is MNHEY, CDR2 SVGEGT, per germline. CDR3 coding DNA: TGTGTCAGCAGTTCGCGGCGGGGGGCTGATACAGATACGCAGTATTTT. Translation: CVSSSRRGADTDTQYF.

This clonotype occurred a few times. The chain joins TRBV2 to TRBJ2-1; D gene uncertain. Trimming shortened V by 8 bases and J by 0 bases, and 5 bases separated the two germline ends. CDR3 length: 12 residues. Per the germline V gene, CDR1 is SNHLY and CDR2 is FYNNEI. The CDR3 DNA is TGTGCCAGCCTACCCTCCTACAATGAGCAGTTCTTC. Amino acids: CASLPSYNEQFF. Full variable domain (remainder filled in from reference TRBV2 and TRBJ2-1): EPEVTQTPSHQVTQMGQEVILRCVPISNHLYFYWYRQILGQKVEFLVSFYNNEISEKSEIFDDQFSVERPDGSNFTLKIRSTKLEDSAMYFCASLPSYNEQFFGPGTRLTVL.

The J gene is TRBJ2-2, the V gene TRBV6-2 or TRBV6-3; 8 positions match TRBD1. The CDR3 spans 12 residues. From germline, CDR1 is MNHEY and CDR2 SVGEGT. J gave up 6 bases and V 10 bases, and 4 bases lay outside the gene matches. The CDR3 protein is CATTGVAGELFF. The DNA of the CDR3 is TGTGCCACGACAGGGGTGGCCGGGGAGCTGTTTTTT.

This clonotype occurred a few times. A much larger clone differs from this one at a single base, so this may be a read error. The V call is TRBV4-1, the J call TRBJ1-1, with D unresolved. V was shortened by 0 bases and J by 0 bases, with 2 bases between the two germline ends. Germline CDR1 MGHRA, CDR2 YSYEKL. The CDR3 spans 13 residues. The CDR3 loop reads CASSQEVNTEAFF. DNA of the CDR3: TGCGCCAGCAGCCAAGAGGTGAACACTGAAGCTTTCTTT.

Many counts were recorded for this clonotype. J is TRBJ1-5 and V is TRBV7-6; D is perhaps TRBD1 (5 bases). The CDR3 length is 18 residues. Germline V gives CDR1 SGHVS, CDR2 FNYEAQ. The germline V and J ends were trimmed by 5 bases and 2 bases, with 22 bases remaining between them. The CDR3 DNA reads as TGTGCCAGCAGCCGCCTATCCGGGACCTACATCGGCAATCAGCCCCAGCATTTT. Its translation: CASSRLSGTYIGNQPQHF.

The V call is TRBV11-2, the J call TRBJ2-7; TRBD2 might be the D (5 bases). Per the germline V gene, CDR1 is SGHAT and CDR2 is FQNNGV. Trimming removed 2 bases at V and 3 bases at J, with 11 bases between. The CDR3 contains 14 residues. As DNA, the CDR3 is TGTGCCAGCAGCTTAATTTACGGGGACTACGAGCAGTACGTC. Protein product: CASSLIYGDYEQYV.

The CDR3 DNA reads TGTGCCAGCTCGCAACCGGAATTACAAGAGACCCAGTACTTC. Amino acids: CASSQPELQETQYF. The chain links TRBV18 to TRBJ2-5, with D hard to call. This CDR3 comprises 14 residues. Germline CDR1 and CDR2: KGHSH and LQKENI. Trimming removed 6 bases from V and 2 bases from J, with 13 bases in between.